The clone carrying this TCR beta chain was picked up many times. The antigen is not known. The library tagged each cDNA molecule with unique molecular identifiers. A single record per CDR3 protein comes from TCRdb applying MiXCR to the RACE reads. The sample carries about 41,000 distinct CDR3 sequences, roughly 3.3% recorded once. The source of the sample is a study of human T cells and chemical hapten exposure. At the level of the study: Sensitization employed 2% DPC on around 2 cm by around 2 cm of upper inner arm skin.

Time point specified: patch test 2, 6 weeks after DPC sensitization. As to treatment: therapeutic diphenylcyclopropenone sensitization with weekly scalp DPC. Trimming removed 5 bases at V and 2 bases at J, with 13 bases between. CDR1 SGHVS and CDR2 FNYEAQ come from the germline V gene. The CDR3 is 14 amino acids. The study, taken as a whole, reports: Patch test score tracked positively with PT1 expanded TCR counts.

The TCR comes from a middle-aged man with alopecia areata. Some clones in this sample may be carry-over from other donors' samples. The material sequenced was whole blood, taken in connection with sensitization to the hapten diphenylcyclopropenone (DPC). V is TRBV7-6 and J is TRBJ2-7; TRBD1 might be the D (5 bases). CDR3 in amino acids: CASSEWGRTYEQYF. For the CDR3, the DNA is TGTGCCAGCAGCGAATGGGGCCGTACCTACGAGCAGTACTTC.